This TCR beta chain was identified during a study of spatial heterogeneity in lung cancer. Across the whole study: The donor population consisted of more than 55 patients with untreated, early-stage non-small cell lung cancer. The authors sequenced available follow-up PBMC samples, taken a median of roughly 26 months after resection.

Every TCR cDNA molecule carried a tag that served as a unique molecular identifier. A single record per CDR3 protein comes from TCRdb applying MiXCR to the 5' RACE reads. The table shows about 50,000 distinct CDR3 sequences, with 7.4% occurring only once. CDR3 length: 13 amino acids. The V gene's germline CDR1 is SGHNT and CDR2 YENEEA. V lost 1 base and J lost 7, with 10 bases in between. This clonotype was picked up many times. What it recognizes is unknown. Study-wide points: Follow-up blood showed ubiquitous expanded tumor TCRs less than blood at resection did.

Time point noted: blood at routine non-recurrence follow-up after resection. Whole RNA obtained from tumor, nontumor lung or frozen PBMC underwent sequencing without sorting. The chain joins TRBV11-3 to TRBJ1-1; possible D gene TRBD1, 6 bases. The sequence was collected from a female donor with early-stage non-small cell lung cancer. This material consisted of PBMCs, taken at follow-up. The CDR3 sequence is CASSLARGLEAFF. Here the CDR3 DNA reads TGTGCCAGCAGCTTAGCCCGGGGGCTTGAAGCTTTCTTT. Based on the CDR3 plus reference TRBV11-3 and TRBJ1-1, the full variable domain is EAGVVQSPRYKIIEKKQPVAFWCNPISGHNTLYWYLQNLGQGPELLIRYENEEAVDDSQLPKDRFSAERLKGVDSTLKIQPAELGDSAVYLCASSLARGLEAFFGQGTRLTVV.